This TCR beta chain was found in a study of cytomegalovirus exposure and HLA in healthy donors. Study-level results: A few V segments could not be told apart, such as TRBV6-2 and TRBV6-3, and were left out.

Germline CDR1 is SGHTA and CDR2 is FQGNSA. Trimming took off 5 bases at V and 3 bases at J, with 10 bases between the two ends. CDR3 length: 13 amino acids. Use of 60 Vbeta and 13 Jbeta primers characterized the PCR. Assay used: immunoSEQ multiplex PCR; TCRdb lists only in-frame clones, some missing. The table includes fewer than 90,000 clones, 81% detected once. To note about this clone: Its antigen is undetermined.

The chain couples TRBV7-2 to TRBJ1-1; no reliable D call. The sample was PBMCs. The source is a human donor in good health. The CDR3 spells CASSPRTYTEAFF. The CDR3 DNA follows: TGTGCCAGCAGCCCTAGAACGTACACTGAAGCTTTCTTT.